This TCR beta chain was recorded in a study of T-cell memory formation after mild COVID-19. In the study overall: Largely, the TCR clusters proved donor specific.

Findings and limits, study-wide: Clones that shrank (day 15 to 85) were balanced CD4/CD8, whereas later expanders leaned CD4+. The pre-infection memory compartment contained some responding clones, suggesting cross-reactive memory joined.

The CDR3 loop spans 13 amino acids. V lost 5 bases and J lost 5, with 11 bases in between. Germline CDR1 is SGHTA and CDR2 is FQGTGA. TCRdb called the 5' RACE reads again in MiXCR, with one record for every CDR3 protein. The data contain around 150,000 distinct CDR3 sequences, around 13% of them singletons. This clonotype was picked up a small number of times. The antigen remains undetermined. The specimen sequenced was PBMCs or a T cell subset sorted from them (not recorded which). The sequence was obtained from an adult woman who had mild COVID-19 (a few samples of this study predate the infection). Cell type and time point are not known. The rearrangement links TRBV7-3 to TRBJ2-3; D is unresolved. The CDR3 sequence is CASSLGTKDTQYF. The CDR3, as DNA: TGTGCCAGCAGCCTCGGAACGAAAGATACGCAGTATTTT.